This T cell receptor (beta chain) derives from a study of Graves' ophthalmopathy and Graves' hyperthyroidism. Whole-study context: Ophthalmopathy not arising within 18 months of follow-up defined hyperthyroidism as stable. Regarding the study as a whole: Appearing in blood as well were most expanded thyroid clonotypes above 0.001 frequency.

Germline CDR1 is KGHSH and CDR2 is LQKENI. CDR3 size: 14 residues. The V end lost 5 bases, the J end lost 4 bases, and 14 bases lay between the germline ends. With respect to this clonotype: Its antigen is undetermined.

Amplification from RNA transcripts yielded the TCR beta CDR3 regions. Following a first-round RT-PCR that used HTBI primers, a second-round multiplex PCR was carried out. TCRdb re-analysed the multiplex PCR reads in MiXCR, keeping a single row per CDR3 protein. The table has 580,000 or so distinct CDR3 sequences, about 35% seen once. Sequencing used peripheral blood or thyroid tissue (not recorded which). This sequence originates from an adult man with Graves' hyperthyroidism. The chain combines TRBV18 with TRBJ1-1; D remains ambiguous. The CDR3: CASSTQPGFTEAFF. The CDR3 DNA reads TGTGCCAGCTCAACACAACCGGGATTCACTGAAGCTTTCTTT.